This T cell receptor (beta chain) was observed in a study of vaccination and CD4 T cells after COVID-19. As for the study in general: Overlapping SARS-CoV-2, HCoV-NL63, HCoV-OC43 and HCoV-229E spike peptides stimulated the cells.

Treatment meaning: approximately 10-day PBMC culture with coronavirus spike peptide pools or control peptides (ViraFEST assay). Study-wide results and limits: A median approximately 86% of convalescent patients' SARS-CoV-2-reactive clones emerged only after vaccination.

CDR1 MNHEY and CDR2 SVGAGI come from the germline V gene. The CDR3 runs 14 residues. The germline V and J ends were trimmed by 2 bases and 6 bases, with 12 bases remaining between them. As to this clonotype: Its cognate antigen is unknown.

Oncomine TCR Beta short-read sequencing was applied to DNA from cultured CD4+ T cells. TCRdb re-analysed the PCR reads in MiXCR, keeping a single row per CDR3 protein. This table has about 12,000 distinct CDR3 sequences, around three fifths appearing once. The sequencing sample was made of CD4+ T cells from blood, cultured in vitro. This chain joins TRBV6-5 and TRBJ2-3, with D perhaps matching TRBD2 (6 bases). This receptor was taken from a human donor who had recovered from COVID-19. The CDR3 bases are TGTGCCAGCAGTTACGAGGGAGGCCGGGATACGCAGTATTTT. Translation gives CASSYEGGRDTQYF.